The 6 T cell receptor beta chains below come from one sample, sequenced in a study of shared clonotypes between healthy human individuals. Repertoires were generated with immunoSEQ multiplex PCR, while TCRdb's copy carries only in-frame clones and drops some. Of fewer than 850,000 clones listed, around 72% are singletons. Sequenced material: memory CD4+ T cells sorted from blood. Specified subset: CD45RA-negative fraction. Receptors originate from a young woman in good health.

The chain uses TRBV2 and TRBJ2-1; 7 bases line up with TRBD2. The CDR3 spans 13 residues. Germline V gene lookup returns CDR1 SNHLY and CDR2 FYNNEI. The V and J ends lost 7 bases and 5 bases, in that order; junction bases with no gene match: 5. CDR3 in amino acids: CASNAGADNEQFF. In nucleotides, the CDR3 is TGTGCCAGCAATGCGGGAGCGGACAATGAGCAGTTCTTC.

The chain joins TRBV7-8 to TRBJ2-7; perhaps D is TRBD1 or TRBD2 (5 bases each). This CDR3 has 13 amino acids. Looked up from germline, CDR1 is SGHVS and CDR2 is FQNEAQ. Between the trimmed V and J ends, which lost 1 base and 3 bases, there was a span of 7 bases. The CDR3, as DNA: TGTGCCAGCAGCTTAGGGGACGACTACGAGCAGTACTTC. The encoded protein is CASSLGDDYEQYF.

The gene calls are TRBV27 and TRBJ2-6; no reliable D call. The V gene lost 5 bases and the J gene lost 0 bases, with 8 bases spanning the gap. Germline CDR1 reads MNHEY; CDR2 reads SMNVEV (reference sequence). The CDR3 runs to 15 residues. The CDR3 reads CASSLEYSGANVLTF. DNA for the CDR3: TGTGCCAGCAGTCTCGAGTACTCTGGGGCCAACGTCCTGACTTTC.

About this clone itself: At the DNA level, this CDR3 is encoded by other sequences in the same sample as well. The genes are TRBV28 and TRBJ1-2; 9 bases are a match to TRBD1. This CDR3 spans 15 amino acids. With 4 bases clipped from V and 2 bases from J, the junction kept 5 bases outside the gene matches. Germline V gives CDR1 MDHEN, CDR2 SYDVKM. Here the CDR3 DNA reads TGTGCCAGCAGTTACCCCGGACAGGGGAACTATGGCTACACCTTC. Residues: CASSYPGQGNYGYTF.

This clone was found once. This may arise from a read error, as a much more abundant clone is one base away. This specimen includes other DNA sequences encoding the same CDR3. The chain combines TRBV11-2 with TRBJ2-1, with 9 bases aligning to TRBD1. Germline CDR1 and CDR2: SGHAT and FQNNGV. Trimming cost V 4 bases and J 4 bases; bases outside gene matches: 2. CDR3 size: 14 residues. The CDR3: CASSSGQGYNEQFF. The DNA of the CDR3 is TGTGCCAGCAGCTCGGGACAGGGTTACAATGAGCAGTTCTTC.

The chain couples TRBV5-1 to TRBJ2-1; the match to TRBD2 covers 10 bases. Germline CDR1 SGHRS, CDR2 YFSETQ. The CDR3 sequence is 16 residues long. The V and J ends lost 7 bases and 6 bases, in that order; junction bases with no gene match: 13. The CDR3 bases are TGCGCCAGCGGCGCGGCTAGCGGGAGCCCTAGCAATGAGCAGTTCTTC. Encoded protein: CASGAASGSPSNEQFF.